This TCR beta chain emerged from a study of cytomegalovirus exposure and HLA in healthy donors. Study results and limitations: Later analysis reportedly placed an Asian-associated ancestry cluster below the approximately 680-donor mean in N-insertions.

Points on this clone: The antigen is undetermined.

The V gene end was trimmed by 4 bases and the J gene end by 2 bases; junction bases not matched to a gene: 4. This CDR3 is built from 16 residues. Germline loops: CDR1 SGHRS, CDR2 YFSETQ. Primers included in the PCR were 60 Vbeta and 13 Jbeta primers. Clones were sequenced by immunoSEQ multiplex PCR, and TCRdb holds only the in-frame ones, with some missing. The profile shows about 160,000 clones, 65% to 85% of them singletons. This chain joins TRBV5-1 and TRBJ2-3; 13 nucleotides align to TRBD2. The receptor comes from a man aged 35 to 55 in good health and CMV-seropositive. Sequencing was performed on PBMCs. This CDR3 is CASSTGLAGDTDTQYF. CDR3 nucleotides: TGCGCCAGCAGCACAGGACTAGCGGGGGACACAGATACGCAGTATTTT.